These T cell receptor beta chains were read from a single sample in a study of blood T cell repertoires in COVID-19. Clones were read by immunoSEQ multiplex PCR, and TCRdb kept only the in-frame ones, dropping some. Seen here are fewer than 200,000 clones, about 80% observed once, and the top ten hold roughly 1.9%. The sequencing sample was made of peripheral blood. All receptors derive from a woman of 80 years or more with acute or convalescent COVID-19. CDR3s include the opening cysteine and the closing phenylalanine or tryptophan. D genes are given only for firm matches. Only some rows state a clone size, as once, few, many or a class for expanded clones.

j_gene: TRBJ1-2
v_gene: TRBV14
d_gene: TRBD1
abundance: .
CDR3aa: CASSRQGLQYGYTF
CDR3nt: TGTGCCAGCAGCCGACAGGGGCTACAGTATGGCTACACCTTC

j_gene: TRBJ1-2
v_gene: TRBV11-2
d_gene: TRBD1
abundance: .
CDR3aa: CASSRGQGGVSNYGYTF
CDR3nt: TGTGCCAGCAGCCGCGGACAGGGGGGTGTATCTAACTATGGCTACACCTTC

j_gene: TRBJ2-3
v_gene: TRBV10-3
d_gene: TRBD2
abundance: .
CDR3aa: CAISRLAQTDTQYF
CDR3nt: TGTGCCATCAGTCGACTAGCACAGACAGATACGCAGTATTTT

j_gene: TRBJ1-4
v_gene: TRBV27
d_gene: TRBD1
abundance: once
CDR3aa: CASSHTGESNEKLFF
CDR3nt: TGTGCCAGCAGTCACACAGGGGAATCTAATGAAAAACTGTTTTTT

j_gene: TRBJ1-1
v_gene: TRBV19
d_gene: .
abundance: .
CDR3aa: CASSIRSGHLNTEAFF
CDR3nt: TGTGCCAGTAGTATCAGATCGGGACATCTTAACACTGAAGCTTTCTTT

j_gene: TRBJ1-1
v_gene: TRBV29-1
d_gene: .
abundance: .
CDR3aa: CSVESTGGTEAFF
CDR3nt: TGCAGCGTTGAGTCGACCGGGGGGACTGAAGCTTTCTTT

j_gene: TRBJ2-5
v_gene: TRBV19
d_gene: TRBD1
abundance: .
CDR3aa: CASGQGMRETQYF
CDR3nt: TGTGCCAGCGGACAGGGGATGAGGGAGACCCAGTACTTC

j_gene: TRBJ2-3
v_gene: TRBV6-2/TRBV6-3
d_gene: TRBD2
abundance: .
CDR3aa: CASSWATSGTSTDTQYF
CDR3nt: TGTGCCAGCAGTTGGGCGACTAGCGGGACTAGCACAGATACGCAGTATTTT

j_gene: TRBJ1-5
v_gene: TRBV5-1
d_gene: TRBD1
abundance: .
CDR3aa: CASSPSTGVNQPQHF
CDR3nt: TGCGCCAGCAGCCCTTCGACAGGGGTCAATCAGCCCCAGCATTTT

j_gene: TRBJ1-5
v_gene: TRBV28
d_gene: .
abundance: .
CDR3aa: CASSPRSGDGQPQHF
CDR3nt: TGTGCCAGCAGTCCCCGTTCTGGAGACGGGCAGCCCCAGCATTTT

j_gene: TRBJ2-7
v_gene: TRBV15
d_gene: TRBD1
abundance: .
CDR3aa: CATSKAGQGAYEQYF
CDR3nt: TGTGCCACCAGCAAAGCGGGACAGGGCGCCTACGAGCAGTACTTC

j_gene: TRBJ1-1
v_gene: TRBV19
d_gene: TRBD1
abundance: .
CDR3aa: CASAWDRETEAFF
CDR3nt: TGTGCCAGCGCCTGGGACAGGGAGACTGAAGCTTTCTTT

j_gene: TRBJ1-3
v_gene: TRBV15
d_gene: .
abundance: .
CDR3aa: CAIATEGNTIYF
CDR3nt: TGTGCCATCGCGACAGAAGGAAACACCATATATTTT

j_gene: TRBJ1-1
v_gene: TRBV7-3
d_gene: TRBD1
abundance: once
CDR3aa: CASSLTPGGDEAFF
CDR3nt: TGTGCCAGCAGCTTAACCCCAGGGGGCGACGAAGCTTTCTTT

j_gene: TRBJ1-4
v_gene: TRBV6-5
d_gene: .
abundance: .
CDR3aa: CATHLNGVGNEKLFF
CDR3nt: TGTGCCACACATTTAAACGGGGTCGGCAATGAAAAACTGTTTTTT

j_gene: TRBJ2-1
v_gene: TRBV7-2
d_gene: TRBD2
abundance: few
CDR3aa: CASSLSGGATIGQFF
CDR3nt: TGTGCCAGCAGCTTGAGCGGGGGGGCCACGATAGGGCAGTTCTTC

j_gene: TRBJ2-5
v_gene: TRBV3-1/TRBV3-2
d_gene: .
abundance: few
CDR3aa: CASSPAGKETQYF
CDR3nt: TGTGCCAGCAGCCCCGCAGGAAAAGAGACCCAGTACTTC

j_gene: TRBJ2-2
v_gene: TRBV6-1
d_gene: .
abundance: .
CDR3aa: CASSEGLAGELFF
CDR3nt: TGTGCCAGCAGTGAAGGACTGGCCGGGGAGCTGTTTTTT